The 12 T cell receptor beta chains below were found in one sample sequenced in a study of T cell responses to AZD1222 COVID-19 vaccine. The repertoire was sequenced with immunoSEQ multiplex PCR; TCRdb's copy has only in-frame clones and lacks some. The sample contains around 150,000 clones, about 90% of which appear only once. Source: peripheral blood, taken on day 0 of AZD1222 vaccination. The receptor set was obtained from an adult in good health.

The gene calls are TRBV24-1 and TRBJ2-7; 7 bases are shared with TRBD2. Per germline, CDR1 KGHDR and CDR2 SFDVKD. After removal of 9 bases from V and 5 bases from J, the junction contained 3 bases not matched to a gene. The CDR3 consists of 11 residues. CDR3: CATGRGHEQYF. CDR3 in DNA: TGTGCCACCGGGAGGGGTCACGAGCAGTACTTC.

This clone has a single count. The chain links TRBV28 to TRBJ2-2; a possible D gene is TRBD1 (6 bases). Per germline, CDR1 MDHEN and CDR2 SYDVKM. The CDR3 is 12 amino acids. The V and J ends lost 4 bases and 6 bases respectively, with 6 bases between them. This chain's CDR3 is CASSYRAGELFF. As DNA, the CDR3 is TGTGCCAGCAGTTACAGGGCCGGGGAGCTGTTTTTT. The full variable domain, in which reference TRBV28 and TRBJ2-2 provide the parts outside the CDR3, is DVKVTQSSRYLVKRTGEKVFLECVQDMDHENMFWYRQDPGLGLRLIYFSYDVKMKEKGDIPEGYSVSREKKERFSLILESASTNQTSMYLCASSYRAGELFFGEGSRLTVL.

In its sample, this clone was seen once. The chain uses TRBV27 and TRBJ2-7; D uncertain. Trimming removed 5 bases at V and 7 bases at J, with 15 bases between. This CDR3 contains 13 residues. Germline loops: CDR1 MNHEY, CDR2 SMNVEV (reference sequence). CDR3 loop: CASSPGSGREQYF. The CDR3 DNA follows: TGTGCCAGCAGTCCGGGCAGTGGTCGGGAGCAGTACTTC.

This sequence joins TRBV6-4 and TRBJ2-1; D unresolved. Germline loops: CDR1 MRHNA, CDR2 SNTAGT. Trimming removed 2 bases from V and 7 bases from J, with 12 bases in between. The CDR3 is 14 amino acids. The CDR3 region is CASSDLEFSNEQFF. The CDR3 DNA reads TGTGCCAGCAGTGACCTGGAGTTTTCAAATGAGCAGTTCTTC.

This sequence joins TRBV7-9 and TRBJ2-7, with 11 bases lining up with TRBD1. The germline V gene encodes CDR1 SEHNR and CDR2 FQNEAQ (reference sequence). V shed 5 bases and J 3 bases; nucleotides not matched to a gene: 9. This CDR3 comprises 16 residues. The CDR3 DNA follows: TGTGCCAGCAGCCCCCCGGGACAGGGGGGGATCTACGAGCAGTACTTC. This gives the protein CASSPPGQGGIYEQYF.

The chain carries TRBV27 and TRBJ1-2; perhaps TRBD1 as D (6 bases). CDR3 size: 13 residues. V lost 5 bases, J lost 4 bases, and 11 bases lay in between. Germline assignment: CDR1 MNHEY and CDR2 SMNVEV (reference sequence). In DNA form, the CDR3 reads TGTGCCAGCAGTAAACAGGGCGCCTATGGCTACACCTTC. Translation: CASSKQGAYGYTF.

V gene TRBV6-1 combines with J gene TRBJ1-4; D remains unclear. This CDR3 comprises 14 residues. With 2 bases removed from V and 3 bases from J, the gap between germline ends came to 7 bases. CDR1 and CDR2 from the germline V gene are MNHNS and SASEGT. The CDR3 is CASSEQVSNEKLFF. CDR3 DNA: TGTGCCAGCAGTGAACAAGTCTCTAATGAAAAACTGTTTTTT.

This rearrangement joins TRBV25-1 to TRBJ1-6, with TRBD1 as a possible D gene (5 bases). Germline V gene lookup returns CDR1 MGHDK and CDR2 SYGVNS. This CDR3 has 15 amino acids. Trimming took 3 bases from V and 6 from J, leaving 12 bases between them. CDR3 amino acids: CASSDARGGNSPLHF. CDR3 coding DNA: TGTGCCAGCAGTGACGCCCGGGGGGGTAATTCACCCCTCCACTTT.

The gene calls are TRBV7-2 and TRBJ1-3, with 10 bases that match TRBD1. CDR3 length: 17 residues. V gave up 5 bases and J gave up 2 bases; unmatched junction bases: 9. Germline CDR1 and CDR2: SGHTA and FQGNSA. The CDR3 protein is CASSRRTGTGAGNTIYF. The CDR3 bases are TGTGCCAGCAGCCGGAGAACCGGGACAGGGGCTGGAAACACCATATATTTT.

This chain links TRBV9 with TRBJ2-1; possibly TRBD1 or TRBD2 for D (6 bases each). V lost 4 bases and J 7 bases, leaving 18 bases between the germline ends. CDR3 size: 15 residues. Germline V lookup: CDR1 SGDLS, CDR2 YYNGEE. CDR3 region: CASSPRLGGVNEQFF. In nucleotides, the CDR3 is TGTGCCAGCAGCCCCAGACTAGGGGGTGTGAATGAGCAGTTCTTC.

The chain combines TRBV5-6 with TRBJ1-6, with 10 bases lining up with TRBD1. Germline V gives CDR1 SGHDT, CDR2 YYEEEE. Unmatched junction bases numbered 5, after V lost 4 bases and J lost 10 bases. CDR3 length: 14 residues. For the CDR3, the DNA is TGTGCCAGCAGCCCCGGGACAGGGGTCTCACCCCTCCACTTT. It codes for CASSPGTGVSPLHF. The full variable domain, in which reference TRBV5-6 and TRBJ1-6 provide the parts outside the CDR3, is DAGVTQSPTHLIKTRGQQVTLRCSPKSGHDTVSWYQQALGQGPQFIFQYYEEEERQRGNFPDRFSGHQFPNYSSELNVNALLLGDSALYLCASSPGTGVSPLHFGNGTRLTVT.

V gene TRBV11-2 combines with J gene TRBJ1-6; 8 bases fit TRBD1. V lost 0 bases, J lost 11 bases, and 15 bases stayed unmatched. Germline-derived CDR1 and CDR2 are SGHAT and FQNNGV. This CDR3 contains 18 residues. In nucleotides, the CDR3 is TGTGCCAGCAGCTTAGATCCCCCCCGGACAGGGATGGGGGCACCCCTCCACTTT. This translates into CASSLDPPRTGMGAPLHF.